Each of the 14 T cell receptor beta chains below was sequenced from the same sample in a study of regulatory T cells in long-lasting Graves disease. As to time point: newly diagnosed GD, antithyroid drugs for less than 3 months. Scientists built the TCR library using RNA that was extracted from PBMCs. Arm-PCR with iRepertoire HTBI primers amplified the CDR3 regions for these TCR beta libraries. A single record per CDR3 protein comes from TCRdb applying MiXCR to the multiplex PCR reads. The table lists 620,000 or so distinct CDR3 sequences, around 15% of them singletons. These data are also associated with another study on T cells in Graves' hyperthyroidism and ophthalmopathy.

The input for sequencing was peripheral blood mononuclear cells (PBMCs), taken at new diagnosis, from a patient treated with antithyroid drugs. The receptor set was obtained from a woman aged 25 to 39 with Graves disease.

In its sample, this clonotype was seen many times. CDR3 DNA: TGTGCCAGCAGTTACTCGGCTATGGGGGCGTATGGCTACACCTTC. Its protein is CASSYSAMGAYGYTF. The chain links TRBV6-5 to TRBJ1-2, with D perhaps matching TRBD1 (6 bases). The CDR3 totals 15 residues. Germline V gene data show CDR1 as MNHEY and CDR2 as SVGAGI. Trimming stripped 0 bases from V and 5 bases from J, with 13 bases between.

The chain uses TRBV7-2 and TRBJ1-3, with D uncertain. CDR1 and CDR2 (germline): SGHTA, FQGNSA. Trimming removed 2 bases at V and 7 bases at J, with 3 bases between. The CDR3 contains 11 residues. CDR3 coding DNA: TGTGCCAGCAGCTTATTGAACACCATATATTTT. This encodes CASSLLNTIYF.

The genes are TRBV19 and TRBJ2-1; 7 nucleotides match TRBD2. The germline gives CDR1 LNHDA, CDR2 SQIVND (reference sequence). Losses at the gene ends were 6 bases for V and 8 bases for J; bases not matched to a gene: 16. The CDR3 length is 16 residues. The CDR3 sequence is CASSPLRLLGGDEQFF. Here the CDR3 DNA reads TGTGCCAGTAGCCCCCTAAGACTTTTGGGGGGGGATGAGCAGTTCTTC.

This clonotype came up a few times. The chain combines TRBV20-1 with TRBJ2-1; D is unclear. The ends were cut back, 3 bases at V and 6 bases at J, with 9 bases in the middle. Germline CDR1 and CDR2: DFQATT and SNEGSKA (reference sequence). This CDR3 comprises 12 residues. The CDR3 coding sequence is TGCAGTGCTAGTCGGCAGGCCAATGAGCAGTTCTTC. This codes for CSASRQANEQFF.

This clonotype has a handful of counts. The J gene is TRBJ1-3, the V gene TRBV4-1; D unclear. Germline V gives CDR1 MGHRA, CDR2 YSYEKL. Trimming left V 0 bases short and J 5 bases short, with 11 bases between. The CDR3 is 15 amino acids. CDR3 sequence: CASSQEETERNTIYF. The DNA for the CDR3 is TGCGCCAGCAGCCAAGAGGAAACAGAGAGAAACACCATATATTTT.

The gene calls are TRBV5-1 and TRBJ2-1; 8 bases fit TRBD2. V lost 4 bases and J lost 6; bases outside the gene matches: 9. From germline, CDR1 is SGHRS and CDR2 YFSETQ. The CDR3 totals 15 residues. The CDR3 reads CASSPREGTSNEQFF. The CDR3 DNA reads TGCGCCAGCAGCCCCCGGGAGGGGACTAGCAATGAGCAGTTCTTC.

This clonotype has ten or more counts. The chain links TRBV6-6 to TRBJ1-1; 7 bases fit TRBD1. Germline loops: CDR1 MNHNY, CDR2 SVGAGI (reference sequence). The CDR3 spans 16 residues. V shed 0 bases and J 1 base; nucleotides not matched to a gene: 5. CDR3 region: CASSYSLGQKNTEAFF. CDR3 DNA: TGTGCCAGCAGTTACTCGTTGGGACAGAAGAACACTGAAGCTTTCTTT.

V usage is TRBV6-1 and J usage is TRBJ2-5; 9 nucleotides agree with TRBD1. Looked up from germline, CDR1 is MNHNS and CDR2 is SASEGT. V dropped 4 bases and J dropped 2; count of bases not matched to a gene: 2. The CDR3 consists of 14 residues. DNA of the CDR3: TGTGCCAGCAGTGCGACAGGGGGTCAAGAGACCCAGTACTTC. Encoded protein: CASSATGGQETQYF.

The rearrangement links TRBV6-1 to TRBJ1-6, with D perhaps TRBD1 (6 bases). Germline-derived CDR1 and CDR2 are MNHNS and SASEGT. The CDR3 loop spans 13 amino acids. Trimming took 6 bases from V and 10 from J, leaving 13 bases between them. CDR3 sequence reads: CASSPRGSSPLHF. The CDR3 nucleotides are TGTGCCAGCAGCCCCAGGGGCTCCTCACCCCTCCACTTT.

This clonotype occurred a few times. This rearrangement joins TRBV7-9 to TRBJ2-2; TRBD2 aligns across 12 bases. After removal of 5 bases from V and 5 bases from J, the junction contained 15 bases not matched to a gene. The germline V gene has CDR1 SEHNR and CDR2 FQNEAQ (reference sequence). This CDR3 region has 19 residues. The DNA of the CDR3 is TGTGCCAGCAGCCCCCCCCTGACTAGCGGGAGTGGAAGGACCGGGGAGCTGTTTTTT. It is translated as CASSPPLTSGSGRTGELFF.

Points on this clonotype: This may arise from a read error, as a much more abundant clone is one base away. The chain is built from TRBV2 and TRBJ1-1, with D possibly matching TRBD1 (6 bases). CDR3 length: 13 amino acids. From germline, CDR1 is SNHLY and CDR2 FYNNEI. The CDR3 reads CVSGTGKNTEAFF. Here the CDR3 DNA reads TGTGTCAGCGGCACAGGGAAGAACACTGAAGCTTTCTTT. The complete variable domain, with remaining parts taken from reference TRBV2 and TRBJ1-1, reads EPEVTQTPSHQVTQMGQEVILRCVPISNHLYFYWYRQILGQKVEFLVSFYNNEISEKSEIFDDQFSVERPDGSNFTLKIRSTKLEDSAMYFCVSGTGKNTEAFFGQGTRLTVV.

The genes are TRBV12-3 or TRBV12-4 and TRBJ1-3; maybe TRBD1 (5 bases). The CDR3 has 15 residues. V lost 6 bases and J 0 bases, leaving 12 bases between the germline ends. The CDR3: CASSPGPLSGNTIYF. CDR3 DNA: TGTGCCAGCAGCCCAGGGCCCCTCTCTGGAAACACCATATATTTT.

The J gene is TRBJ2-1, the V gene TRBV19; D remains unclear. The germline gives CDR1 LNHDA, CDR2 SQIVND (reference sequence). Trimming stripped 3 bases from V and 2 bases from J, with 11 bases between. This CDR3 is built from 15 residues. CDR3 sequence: CASSILGLTYNEQFF. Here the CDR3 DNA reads TGTGCCAGTAGTATTCTGGGCCTTACCTACAATGAGCAGTTCTTC.

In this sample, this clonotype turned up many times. The CDR3 DNA is TGTGCCAGCAGCCCTGACAGTTTTAACACTGAAGCTTTCTTT. Protein: CASSPDSFNTEAFF. V usage is TRBV11-3 and J usage is TRBJ1-1; tentatively, D is TRBD1 (5 bases). The CDR3 covers 14 residues. Deletions cut 5 bases from V and 2 bases from J, with 12 bases between. The germline V gene encodes CDR1 SGHNT and CDR2 YENEEA.